Given below is one T cell receptor beta chain in context. The CDR3 runs to 14 residues. CDR1 is SQVTM and CDR2 is ANQGSEA in the germline V gene. Trimming removed 3 bases from V and 2 bases from J, with 12 bases in between. Before being chosen for sequencing, patients had shown CD8+CD57+ cell expansion by flow cytometry. Among the patients, all had severe acquired aplastic anemia. No therapy had been given to the patients at the time of blood sampling. The sample comes from a study of CD8+CD57+ T cells in acquired aplastic anemia. Study details: Sorted CD4+ and CD8+ cells gave an average of about 3 ug of DNA.

Genomic DNA constituted the template upon which TCR beta VDJ and CDR3 profiling was performed. TCRdb analysed the reads with MiXCR anew, one entry per CDR3 protein. The sample records 150,000 to 170,000 distinct CDR3 sequences, about 52% being singletons. This receptor was obtained from a human donor with aplastic anemia. V is TRBV29-1 and J is TRBJ2-3, with D maybe TRBD1 (6 bases). The material sequenced was sorted CD4+, CD8+, or CD8+CD57+ T cells (not recorded which) from PBMCs. The CDR3 nucleotides are TGCAGCGTTGATATGGGGGCAGCCACAGATACGCAGTATTTT. This encodes CSVDMGAATDTQYF.